The 25 T cell receptor beta chains presented below share a single source sample, sequenced in a study of T cells in Graves' hyperthyroidism and ophthalmopathy. Researchers took RNA transcripts and amplified the TCR beta CDR3 regions from them. Initially, a first-round RT-PCR of the TCR CDR3 employed the HTBI primer set. TCRdb analysed the multiplex PCR reads with MiXCR anew, one entry per CDR3 protein. The table includes about 350,000 distinct CDR3 sequences, approximately 13% detected once. The sequencing sample was made of blood. All receptors derive from a woman between 40 and 55 years old with Graves' ophthalmopathy.

This sequence joins TRBV20-1 and TRBJ1-5; D is uncertain. The ends were cut back, 3 bases at V and 5 bases at J, with 8 bases in the middle. Germline CDR1 and CDR2: DFQATT and SNEGSKA (reference sequence). CDR3 length: 12 amino acids. The CDR3 nucleotides are TGCAGTGCTAGCTCTGGGTATCAGCCCCAGCATTTT. Translation: CSASSGYQPQHF.

This chain joins TRBV15 and TRBJ1-4, with D uncertain. This CDR3 spans 13 amino acids. The germline V and J ends were trimmed by 0 bases and 7 bases, with 6 bases remaining between them. CDR1 LNHNV and CDR2 YYDKDF come from the germline V gene (reference sequence). CDR3 in DNA: TGTGCCACCAGCAGAGATTTTAGTGAAAAACTGTTTTTT. Encoded protein: CATSRDFSEKLFF. Full variable domain (remainder filled in from reference TRBV15 and TRBJ1-4): DAMVIQNPRYQVTQFGKPVTLSCSQTLNHNVMYWYQQKSSQAPKLLFHYYDKDFNNEADTPDNFQSRRPNTSFCFLDIRSPGLGDTAMYLCATSRDFSEKLFFGSGTQLSVL.

This clonotype was recorded many times. The chain is built from TRBV20-1 and TRBJ1-5; a possible D gene is TRBD1 (6 bases). CDR1 and CDR2 from the germline V gene are DFQATT and SNEGSKA (reference sequence). The CDR3 totals 14 residues. V shed 4 bases and J shed 3 bases, with 13 bases lying between them. Here the CDR3 reads CSATPGTTNQPQHF. The CDR3 coding sequence is TGCAGTGCTACCCCAGGGACAACCAATCAGCCCCAGCATTTT.

This clonotype was counted many times. The chain links TRBV12-3 or TRBV12-4 to TRBJ1-1; D is undetermined. The V and J ends lost 7 bases and 5 bases respectively, with 8 bases between them. The CDR3 has 11 amino acids. For the CDR3, the DNA is TGTGCCAGCACCACAAAAACTGAAGCTTTCTTT. This gives the protein CASTTKTEAFF.

This clonotype was counted only a few times. The rearrangement uses TRBV19 and TRBJ1-4, with a weak D call TRBD1 (6 bases). CDR3 length equals 13 residues. Trimming pared 7 bases from V and 8 bases from J, leaving 14 bases between. Germline CDR1 and CDR2: LNHDA and SQIVND (reference sequence). The CDR3 sequence: CASKEQGMEKLFF. The DNA for the CDR3 is TGTGCCAGTAAGGAGCAGGGGATGGAAAAACTGTTTTTT.

This clonotype was detected ten times or more. The CDR3 DNA reads TGTGCCTGGAGTGTAGTAGGCTACGAGCAGTACTTC. This gives the protein CAWSVVGYEQYF. The V gene is TRBV30, the J gene TRBJ2-7; D gene unclear. From germline, CDR1 is GTSNPN and CDR2 SVGIG (reference sequence). This CDR3 contains 12 residues. The ends were cut back, 0 bases at V and 3 bases at J, with 6 bases in the middle.

This clonotype showed up just a few times. A read error is possible here, since a much larger clone lies one base away. Because the CDR3 is missing its conserved closing phenylalanine or tryptophan, this is likely a read error. The chain employs TRBV7-3 and TRBJ2-7, with D unclear. This CDR3 has 11 amino acids. V shed 3 bases and J shed 6 bases, with 6 bases lying between them. The V gene's germline CDR1 is SGHTA and CDR2 FQGTGA. CDR3 sequence: CASSLNREQYL. CDR3 nucleotide sequence: TGTGCCAGCAGCTTGAATCGCGAGCAGTACCTC.

This clonotype appeared many times. The chain joins TRBV30 to TRBJ1-1; no firm D call. Germline CDR1 and CDR2: GTSNPN and SVGIG (reference sequence). This CDR3 region has 14 residues. V lost 7 bases to trimming and J lost 2 bases, with 17 bases between them. CDR3 amino acids: CASLLRGVNTEAFF. The CDR3 DNA reads TGTGCCTCCCTATTGCGGGGTGTCAACACTGAAGCTTTCTTT.

This clonotype has more than one count but fewer than ten. J is TRBJ2-7 and V is TRBV5-6; TRBD1 matches at 7 bases. The junction had 5 bases not matched to a gene; V was cut back by 5 bases and J by 3 bases. Germline CDR1 and CDR2: SGHDT and YYEEEE. This CDR3 comprises 13 residues. The CDR3: CASRKTGVYEQYF. The CDR3 DNA sequence: TGTGCCAGCAGGAAAACAGGGGTCTACGAGCAGTACTTC. Full variable domain (rest looked up from reference TRBV5-6 and TRBJ2-7): DAGVTQSPTHLIKTRGQQVTLRCSPKSGHDTVSWYQQALGQGPQFIFQYYEEEERQRGNFPDRFSGHQFPNYSSELNVNALLLGDSALYLCASRKTGVYEQYFGPGTRLTVT.

This clonotype came up many times. This CDR3 reads CASSIDPGWDYGYTF. The CDR3 DNA is TGTGCCAGCAGCATCGACCCCGGTTGGGACTATGGCTACACCTTC. The V call is TRBV5-6, the J call TRBJ1-2; no reliable D call. V was shortened by 4 bases and J by 3 bases, with 16 bases between the two germline ends. Germline assignment: CDR1 SGHDT and CDR2 YYEEEE. This CDR3 contains 15 residues.

This clonotype was recorded at least ten times. This chain uses TRBV7-2 with TRBJ1-4; the match to TRBD1 covers 10 bases. V lost 6 bases to trimming and J lost 8 bases; unmatched junction nucleotides: 9. The CDR3 loop spans 15 amino acids. The germline CDR1 and CDR2 sequences are SGHTA and FQGNSA. The CDR3 protein is CASSRTGGVREKLFF. The CDR3 DNA is TGTGCCAGCAGTCGGACAGGGGGAGTTAGGGAAAAACTGTTTTTT.

The table lists this clonotype with many counts. The chain recombines TRBV20-1 with TRBJ2-5; 15 nucleotides align to TRBD2. V was pared by 0 bases and J by 5 bases, with 4 bases of the junction left unmatched. The CDR3 contains 16 residues. CDR1 DFQATT and CDR2 SNEGSKA come from the germline V gene (reference sequence). As DNA, the CDR3 is TGCAGTGCTAGAGAGGGACTAGCGGGAGGTGGGGAGACCCAGTACTTC. Its protein is CSAREGLAGGGETQYF.

This clonotype was detected ten times or more. V is TRBV10-2 and J is TRBJ1-5, with a weak D call TRBD1 (5 bases). V lost 2 bases and J lost 0, with 8 bases in between. The germline gives CDR1 WSHSY, CDR2 SAAADI. This CDR3 region has 15 residues. The CDR3 loop reads CASSEGALSNQPQHF. CDR3 nucleotide sequence: TGCGCCAGCAGTGAGGGGGCACTTAGCAATCAGCCCCAGCATTTT.

To note about this clonotype: Since a much larger clone is just one base distant, this may be a read error. The rearrangement uses TRBV20-1 and TRBJ2-5, with D tentatively TRBD1 (5 bases). CDR1 is DFQATT, CDR2 SNEGSKA, per germline (reference sequence). The CDR3 spans 12 residues. The V end was cut by 3 bases, the J end by 5 bases, with 10 bases between. The chain's CDR3 is CSASRQWETQYF. For the CDR3, the DNA is TGCAGTGCTAGCCGACAGTGGGAGACCCAGTACTTC.

This clonotype was observed many times. The chain recombines TRBV6-1 with TRBJ2-5; 7 positions match TRBD2. The CDR3 is 15 amino acids. J lost 4 bases, V lost 1 base, and 6 bases had no gene match. The germline V gene encodes CDR1 MNHNS and CDR2 SASEGT. The CDR3 protein is CASSEEVGGGETQYF. The CDR3 DNA sequence: TGTGCCAGCAGTGAAGAGGTGGGCGGGGGAGAGACCCAGTACTTC.

This clonotype was picked up many times. The chain recombines TRBV5-1 with TRBJ2-7; 7 bases fit TRBD1. In germline, CDR1 is SGHRS, CDR2 YFSETQ. This CDR3 has 14 amino acids. Losses at the gene ends were 4 bases for V and 3 bases for J; bases not matched to a gene: 7. The CDR3 DNA is TGCGCCAGCAGCACCGGACAGGTTGGCTACGAGCAGTACTTC. Residues: CASSTGQVGYEQYF.

In its sample, this clonotype was seen many times. The J gene is TRBJ1-5, the V gene TRBV2, with D unresolved. CDR1 is SNHLY, CDR2 FYNNEI, per germline. V was cut by 4 bases and J by 0 bases, with 13 bases left in between. This CDR3 region has 16 residues. Here the CDR3 reads CASSGGFGNSNQPQHF. Here the CDR3 DNA reads TGTGCCAGCAGTGGAGGTTTTGGCAATAGCAATCAGCCCCAGCATTTT.

This clonotype was counted many times. The V call is TRBV20-1, the J call TRBJ2-7; D is undetermined. The germline V gene has CDR1 DFQATT and CDR2 SNEGSKA (reference sequence). Trimming removed 3 bases from V and 1 base from J, with 16 bases in between. The CDR3 sequence is 15 residues long. The CDR3 reads CSARRSASRSYEQYF. The CDR3 coding sequence is TGCAGTGCTAGGAGGTCGGCATCGAGGTCCTACGAGCAGTACTTC.

This clonotype was seen more than once but under ten times. V and J are TRBV4-1 and TRBJ2-5, with 7 bases aligning to TRBD2. The CDR3 is made up of 18 amino acids. Germline values: CDR1 MGHRA, CDR2 YSYEKL. The junction had 17 bases not matched to a gene; V was cut back by 2 bases and J by 5 bases. In DNA, the CDR3 is TGCGCCAGCAGCCAATTTGGTGGCGAGCGGGGAGTTTGGGAGACCCAGTACTTC. Amino acid sequence: CASSQFGGERGVWETQYF.

The CDR3 protein is CSAQGLAGGYNEQFF. Written as DNA, the CDR3 is TGCAGTGCCCAAGGACTAGCGGGGGGATACAATGAGCAGTTCTTC. V and J are TRBV20-1 and TRBJ2-1; 14 bases agree with TRBD2. The CDR3 loop spans 15 amino acids. Germline V lookup: CDR1 DFQATT, CDR2 SNEGSKA (reference sequence). The V gene end was trimmed by 6 bases and the J gene end by 4 bases; junction bases not matched to a gene: 5.

The sample holds many counts of this clonotype. This chain uses TRBV5-1 with TRBJ2-7; D is uncertain. Germline CDR1 is SGHRS and CDR2 is YFSETQ. V was shortened by 1 base and J by 6 bases, with 17 bases between the two germline ends. CDR3 size: 15 residues. The CDR3: CASSLLPGSSREQYF. The CDR3 DNA sequence: TGCGCCAGCAGCTTGTTGCCGGGTTCGAGTCGCGAGCAGTACTTC.

This CDR3 is CASRILLAGAGELFF. In DNA, the CDR3 is TGTGCCAGCAGAATCCTACTAGCGGGAGCCGGGGAGCTGTTTTTT. This chain links TRBV6-1 with TRBJ2-2; TRBD2 agrees at 11 bases. Germline V gene sequence: CDR1 MNHNS, CDR2 SASEGT. Trimming took 6 bases from V and 6 from J; bases not matched to a gene: 6. There are 15 residues in the CDR3.

This clonotype was recorded many times. This rearrangement joins TRBV11-2 to TRBJ2-5; D possibly corresponds to TRBD1 (6 bases). V was pared by 4 bases and J by 4 bases, with 13 bases between. CDR3 length: 14 amino acids. Germline V gene lookup returns CDR1 SGHAT and CDR2 FQNNGV. The CDR3 DNA sequence: TGTGCCAGCAGCTCACCACAGGGTCCAGAGACCCAGTACTTC. Translation gives CASSSPQGPETQYF.

CDR3 in amino acids: CATRGQEGETQYF. The CDR3 region has the DNA TGTGCCACCAGGGGACAGGAGGGAGAGACCCAGTACTTC. The rearrangement uses TRBV24-1 and TRBJ2-5, with TRBD1 identical over 8 bases. Germline-derived CDR1 and CDR2 are KGHDR and SFDVKD. This CDR3 comprises 13 residues. Trimming cost V 7 bases and J 4 bases; bases outside gene matches: 4.

This clonotype was counted a few times. CDR3 nucleotide sequence: TGCGCCAGCGCCGCCGCCCTCAGGACTAGCGGGAGTTGCGAGCAGTACTTC. This translates into CASAAALRTSGSCEQYF. The V gene is TRBV10-1, the J gene TRBJ2-7, with 13 bases lining up with TRBD2. With 8 bases clipped from V and 6 bases from J, the junction kept 16 bases outside the gene matches. Looked up from germline, CDR1 is WNHNN and CDR2 is SYGVQD (reference sequence). CDR3 length: 17 residues.